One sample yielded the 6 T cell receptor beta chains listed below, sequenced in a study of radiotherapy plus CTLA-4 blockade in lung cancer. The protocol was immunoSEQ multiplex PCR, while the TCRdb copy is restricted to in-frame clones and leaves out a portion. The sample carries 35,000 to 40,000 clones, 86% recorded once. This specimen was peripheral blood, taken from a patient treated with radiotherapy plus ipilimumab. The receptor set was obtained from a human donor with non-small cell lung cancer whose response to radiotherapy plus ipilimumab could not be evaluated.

The CDR3 DNA reads TGTGCCAGCAGTAGGGGGCAGGTTGGCTACACCTTC. It yields the protein CASSRGQVGYTF. The chain has TRBV28 and TRBJ1-2; TRBD1 matches at 7 bases. Trimming removed 5 bases from V and 7 bases from J; junction bases left unmatched: 4. Germline V gene data show CDR1 as MDHEN and CDR2 as SYDVKM. The CDR3 is 12 amino acids.

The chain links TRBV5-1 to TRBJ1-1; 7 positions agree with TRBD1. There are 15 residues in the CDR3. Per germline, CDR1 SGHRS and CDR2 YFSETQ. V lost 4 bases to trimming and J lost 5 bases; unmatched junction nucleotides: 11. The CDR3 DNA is TGCGCCAGCAGCCGGGAGGGGGCCACGTCTACTGAAGCTTTCTTT. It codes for CASSREGATSTEAFF. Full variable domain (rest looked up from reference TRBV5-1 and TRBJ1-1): KAGVTQTPRYLIKTRGQQVTLSCSPISGHRSVSWYQQTPGQGLQFLFEYFSETQRNKGNFPGRFSGRQFSNSRSEMNVSTLELGDSALYLCASSREGATSTEAFFGQGTRLTVV.

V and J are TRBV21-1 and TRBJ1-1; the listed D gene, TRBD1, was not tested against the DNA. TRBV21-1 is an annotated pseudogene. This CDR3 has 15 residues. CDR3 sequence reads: CASSFRTGWNTEAFF. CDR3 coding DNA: TGTGCCAGCAGCTTCCGGACAGGTTGGAACACTGAAGCTTTCTTT.

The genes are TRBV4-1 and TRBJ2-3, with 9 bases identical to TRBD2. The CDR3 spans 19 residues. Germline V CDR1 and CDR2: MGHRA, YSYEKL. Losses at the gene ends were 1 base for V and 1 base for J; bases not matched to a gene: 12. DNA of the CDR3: TGCGCCAGCAGCCAAGTATGCTGCGGGAGGGTTATGGGCACAGATACGCAGTATTTT. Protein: CASSQVCCGRVMGTDTQYF.

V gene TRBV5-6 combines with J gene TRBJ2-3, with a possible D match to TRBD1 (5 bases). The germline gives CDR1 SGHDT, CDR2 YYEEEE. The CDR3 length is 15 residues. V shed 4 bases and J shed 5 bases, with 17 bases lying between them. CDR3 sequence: CASSARAQGGDTQYF. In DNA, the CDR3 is TGTGCCAGCAGCGCCCGGGCCCAGGGCGGAGATACGCAGTATTTT.

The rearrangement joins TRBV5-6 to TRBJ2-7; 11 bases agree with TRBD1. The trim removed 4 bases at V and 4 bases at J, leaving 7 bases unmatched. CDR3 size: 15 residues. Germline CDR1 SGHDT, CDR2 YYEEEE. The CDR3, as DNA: TGTGCCAGCAGCCATAGGACAGGGGGCGGATACGAGCAGTACTTC. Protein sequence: CASSHRTGGGYEQYF.